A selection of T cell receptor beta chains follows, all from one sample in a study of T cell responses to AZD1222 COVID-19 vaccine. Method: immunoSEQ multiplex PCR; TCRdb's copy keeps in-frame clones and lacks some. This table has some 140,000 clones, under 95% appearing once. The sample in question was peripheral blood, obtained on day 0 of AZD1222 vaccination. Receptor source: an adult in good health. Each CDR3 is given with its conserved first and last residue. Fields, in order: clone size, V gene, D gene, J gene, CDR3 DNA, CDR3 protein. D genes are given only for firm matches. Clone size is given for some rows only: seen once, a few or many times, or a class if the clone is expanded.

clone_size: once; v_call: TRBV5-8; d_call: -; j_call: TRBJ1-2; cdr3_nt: TGTGCCAGCAGCTTGGCGGGAGGGGCGCTGAATTCTGGCTACACCTTC; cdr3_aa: CASSLAGGALNSGYTF
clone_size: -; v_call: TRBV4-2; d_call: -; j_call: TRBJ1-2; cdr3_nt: TGTGCCAGCAGCCAAGAAGTCGGACAGTATGGCTACACCTTC; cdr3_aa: CASSQEVGQYGYTF
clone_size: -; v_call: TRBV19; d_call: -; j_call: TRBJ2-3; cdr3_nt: TGTGCCACTCAGCCCCGGAGCACAGATACGCAGTATTTT; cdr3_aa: CATQPRSTDTQYF
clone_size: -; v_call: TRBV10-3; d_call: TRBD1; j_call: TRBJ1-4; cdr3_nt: TGTGCCATCAGTGGGGGACAGGGGGATGAAAAACTGTTTTTT; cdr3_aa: CAISGGQGDEKLFF
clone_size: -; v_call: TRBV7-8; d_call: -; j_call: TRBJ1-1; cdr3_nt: TGTGCCAGCAGCTTAGGGGGTGCCACTGAAGCTTTCTTT; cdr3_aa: CASSLGGATEAFF
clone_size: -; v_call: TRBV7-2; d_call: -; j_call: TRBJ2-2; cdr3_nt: TGTGCCAGCAGCTTAAATCAACGGGCGAACACCGGGGAGCTGTTTTTT; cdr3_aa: CASSLNQRANTGELFF
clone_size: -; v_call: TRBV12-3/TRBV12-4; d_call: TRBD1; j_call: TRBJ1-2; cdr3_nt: TGTGCCAGCAGTTCGGGACAGGGGGTTGGCTACACCTTC; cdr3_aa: CASSSGQGVGYTF
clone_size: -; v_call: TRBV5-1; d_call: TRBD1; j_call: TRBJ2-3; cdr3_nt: TGCGCCAGCAGCTCGGGGACAGTGAGCACAGATACGCAGTATTTT; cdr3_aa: CASSSGTVSTDTQYF
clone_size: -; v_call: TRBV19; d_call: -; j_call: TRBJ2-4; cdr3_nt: TGTGCCAGTAGTCAGGATCAGTACATTCAGTACTTC; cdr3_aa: CASSQDQYIQYF
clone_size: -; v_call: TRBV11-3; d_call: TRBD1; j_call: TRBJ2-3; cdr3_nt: TGTGCCAGCAGCTACGGACAGGGGATGGGCGATACGCAGTATTTT; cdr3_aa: CASSYGQGMGDTQYF
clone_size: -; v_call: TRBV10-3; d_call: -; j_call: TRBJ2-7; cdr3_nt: TGTGCCACCCGATTTGGCGAGGGAAAGGGCGAGCAGTACTTC; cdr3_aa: CATRFGEGKGEQYF
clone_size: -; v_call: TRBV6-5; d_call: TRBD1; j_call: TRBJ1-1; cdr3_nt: TGTGCCAGCAGTTCGACAGGGGGGTTCACTGAAGCTTTCTTT; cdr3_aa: CASSSTGGFTEAFF
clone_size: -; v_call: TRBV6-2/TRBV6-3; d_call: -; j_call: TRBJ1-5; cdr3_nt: TGTGCCAGCAGTTCGACAGGCCCTCAGCCCCAGCATTTT; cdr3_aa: CASSSTGPQPQHF
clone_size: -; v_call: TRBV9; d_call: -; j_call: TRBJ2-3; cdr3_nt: TGTGCCAGCAGCGTCGAGGGAGAGCGCACAGATACGCAGTATTTT; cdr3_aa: CASSVEGERTDTQYF
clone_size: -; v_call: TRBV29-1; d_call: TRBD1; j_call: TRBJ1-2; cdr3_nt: TGCAGCGTTGAAGTGGGTCAGGGGGTTGGCTACACCTTC; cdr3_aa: CSVEVGQGVGYTF
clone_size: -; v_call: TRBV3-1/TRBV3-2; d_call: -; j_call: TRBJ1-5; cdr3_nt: TGTGCCGCCGCAACAGGGACCGTTCAGCCCCAGCATTTT; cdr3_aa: CAAATGTVQPQHF
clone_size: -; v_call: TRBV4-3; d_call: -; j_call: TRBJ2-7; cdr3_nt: TGCGCCAGCAGCCAAGACAGGGAAGGGGACTACGAGCAGTACTTC; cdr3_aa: CASSQDREGDYEQYF
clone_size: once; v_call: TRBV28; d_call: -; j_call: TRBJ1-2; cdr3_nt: TGTGCCAGCAACTCCGGGAGGGTTGATGGCTACACCTTC; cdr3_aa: CASNSGRVDGYTF
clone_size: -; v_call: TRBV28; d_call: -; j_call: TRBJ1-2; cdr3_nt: TGTGCCAGCAGTATATCGGGACACAGAAACTATGGCTACACCTTC; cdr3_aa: CASSISGHRNYGYTF
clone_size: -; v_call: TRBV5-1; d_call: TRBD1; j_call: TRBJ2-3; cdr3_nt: TGCGCCAGCAGCTCGACAGGGAACACAGATACGCAGTATTTT; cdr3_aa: CASSSTGNTDTQYF
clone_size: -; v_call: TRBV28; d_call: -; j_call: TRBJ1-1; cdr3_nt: TGTGCCAGCAGTTACCCTGGTGGGAGGGCTAATGAAGCTTTCTTT; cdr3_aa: CASSYPGGRANEAFF
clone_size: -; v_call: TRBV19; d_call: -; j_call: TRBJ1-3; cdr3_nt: TGTGCCAGTAGTGCGTCACTCGGAAACACCATATATTTT; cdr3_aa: CASSASLGNTIYF
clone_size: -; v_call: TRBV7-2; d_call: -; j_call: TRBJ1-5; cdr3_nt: TGTGCCAGCAGCCCACTACCGGGCAGCAATCAGCCCCAGCATTTT; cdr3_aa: CASSPLPGSNQPQHF
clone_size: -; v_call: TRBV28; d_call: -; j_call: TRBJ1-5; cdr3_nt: TGTGCCAGCAGTCTCAAAAGGAACGTCGAATCCGAACAGCCCCAGCATTTT; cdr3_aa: CASSLKRNVESEQPQHF
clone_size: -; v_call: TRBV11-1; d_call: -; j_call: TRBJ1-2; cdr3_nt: TGTGCCAGCAGTTCGGATGGAGGATTTAACTATGGCTACACCTTC; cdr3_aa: CASSSDGGFNYGYTF
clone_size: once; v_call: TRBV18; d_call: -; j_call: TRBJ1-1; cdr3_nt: TGTGCCAGCTCACCGGGAACAGGGCTGAACACTGAAGCTTTCTTT; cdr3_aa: CASSPGTGLNTEAFF
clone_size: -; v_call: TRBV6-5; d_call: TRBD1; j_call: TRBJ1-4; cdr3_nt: TGTGCCAGCAGTTTCCAGGGGGGTGAAAAACTGTTTTTT; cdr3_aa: CASSFQGGEKLFF
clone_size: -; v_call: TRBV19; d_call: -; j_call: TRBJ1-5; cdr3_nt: TGTGCCAGTAGTATAGGAATCGGGGGCGGGGGTCAGCCCCAGCATTTT; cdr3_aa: CASSIGIGGGGQPQHF
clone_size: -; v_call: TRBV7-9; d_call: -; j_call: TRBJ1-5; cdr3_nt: TGTGCCAGCAGCTTAGCGCGAGACACTAATAGCAATCAGCCCCAGCATTTT; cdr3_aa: CASSLARDTNSNQPQHF
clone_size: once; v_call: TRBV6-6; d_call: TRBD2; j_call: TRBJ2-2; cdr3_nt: TGTGCCAGCAGCCGAGACCTCGGGACTAGCAGCCCGAACACCGGGGAGCTGTTTTTT; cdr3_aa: CASSRDLGTSSPNTGELFF
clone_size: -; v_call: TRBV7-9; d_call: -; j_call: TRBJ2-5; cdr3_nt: TGTGCCAGCAGCTTAGGGGCCACGGTCCAAGAGACCCAGTACTTC; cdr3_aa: CASSLGATVQETQYF
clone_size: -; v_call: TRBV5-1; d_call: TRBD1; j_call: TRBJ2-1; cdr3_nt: TGCGCCAGCAGGACCGGGACAGGGGGCTACAATGAGCAGTTCTTC; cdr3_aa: CASRTGTGGYNEQFF
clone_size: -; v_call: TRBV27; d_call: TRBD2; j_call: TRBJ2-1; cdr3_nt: TGTGCCAGCAGACTAGCGGGGAGCAGCTACAATGAGCAGTTCTTC; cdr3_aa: CASRLAGSSYNEQFF
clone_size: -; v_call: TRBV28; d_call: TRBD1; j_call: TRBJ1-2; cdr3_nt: TGTGCCAGCAGTAGCCCAGCCGGGACAGGCTATGGCTACACCTTC; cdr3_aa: CASSSPAGTGYGYTF
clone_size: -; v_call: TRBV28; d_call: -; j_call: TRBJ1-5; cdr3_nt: TGTGCCAGCAGTGCGAGGGGGGATTATAGCAATCAGCCCCAGCATTTT; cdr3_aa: CASSARGDYSNQPQHF
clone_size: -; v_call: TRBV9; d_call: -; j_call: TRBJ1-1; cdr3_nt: TGTGCCAGCAGCGTAGGGGGGAGCACTGAAGCTTTCTTT; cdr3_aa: CASSVGGSTEAFF